This passage covers 21 T cell receptor beta chains from one sample sequenced in a study of T cell clonotyping in hematopoietic cell transplantation. Profiling relied on immunoSEQ multiplex PCR, and the TCRdb table lists in-frame clones only, not all of them. The table shows about 45,000 clones, with around 80% occurring only once. The time point denotes: recipient sample about 28 days before transplant, after cytoreduction. The sequenced sample was peripheral blood mononuclear cells, obtained before stem cell transplant. These receptors came from a man in his sixties with myelodysplastic syndrome. Some clones in this sample may be carry-over from other donors' samples.

The chain recombines TRBV6-6 with TRBJ1-5; no definite D call. The CDR3 is 15 amino acids. Between the trimmed V and J ends, which lost 2 bases and 0 bases, there was a span of 8 bases. CDR1 and CDR2 from the germline V gene are MNHNY and SVGAGI (reference sequence). CDR3 bases: TGTGCCAGCAGTTACGAGGTAAATAGCAATCAGCCCCAGCATTTT. It encodes CASSYEVNSNQPQHF.

This sequence joins TRBV30 and TRBJ2-1; 9 bases line up with TRBD2. Germline V CDR1 and CDR2: GTSNPN, SVGIG (reference sequence). V shed 6 bases, J shed 7 bases, and the junction held 16 bases outside the gene matches. The CDR3 runs 16 residues. CDR3 in amino acids: CACLHSPSGTRNEQFF. The CDR3 DNA reads TGTGCCTGCCTACACAGCCCTAGCGGGACACGAAATGAGCAGTTCTTC.

The V call is TRBV30, the J call TRBJ2-7; D unresolved. Per germline, CDR1 GTSNPN and CDR2 SVGIG (reference sequence). This CDR3 is built from 11 residues. Trimming took off 3 bases at V and 4 bases at J, with 7 bases between the two ends. Written as DNA, the CDR3 is TGTGCCTGGAGCCCCGGGTACGAGCAGTACTTC. Amino acids: CAWSPGYEQYF.

This clone is a singleton in its sample. This chain connects TRBV10-1 to TRBJ2-2; a possible D gene is TRBD1 (6 bases). Trimming removed 9 bases at V and 0 bases at J, with 8 bases between. CDR3 size: 13 residues. Germline V lookup: CDR1 WNHNN, CDR2 SYGVQD (reference sequence). The CDR3 region is CASGQPNTGELFF. The CDR3 DNA reads as TGCGCCAGTGGACAGCCGAACACCGGGGAGCTGTTTTTT.

The V and J genes are TRBV30 and TRBJ2-3, with 12 bases lining up with TRBD2. V shed 5 bases, J shed 3 bases, and the junction held 3 bases outside the gene matches. Germline loops: CDR1 GTSNPN, CDR2 SVGIG (reference sequence). The CDR3 totals 14 residues. DNA for the CDR3: TGTGCCTGGCGGACTAGCGGGATGACAGATACGCAGTATTTT. Protein: CAWRTSGMTDTQYF.

V gene TRBV4-2 combines with J gene TRBJ2-5, with a tentative D call TRBD1 (6 bases). The germline V gene has CDR1 LGHNA and CDR2 YNFKEQ. The V end lost 3 bases, the J end lost 2 bases, and 13 bases lay between the germline ends. The CDR3 extends over 15 amino acids. CDR3 coding DNA: TGTGCCAGCAGCCAGGACCCGGGACAACAAGAGACCCAGTACTTC. This translates into CASSQDPGQQETQYF.

This chain connects TRBV4-3 to TRBJ1-3, with D possibly being TRBD1 (5 bases). In germline, CDR1 is LGHNA, CDR2 YSLEER. The V gene lost 4 bases and the J gene lost 2 bases, with 9 bases spanning the gap. The CDR3 loop spans 14 amino acids. The CDR3 reads CASSPQGTGNTIYF. DNA of the CDR3: TGCGCCAGCAGCCCCCAGGGAACTGGAAACACCATATATTTT.

The chain uses TRBV19 and TRBJ1-2, with a weak D call TRBD1 (5 bases). The V gene lost 3 bases and the J gene lost 4 bases, with 12 bases spanning the gap. The CDR3 spans 14 residues. Germline CDR1 and CDR2: LNHDA and SQIVND (reference sequence). The CDR3 spells CASSIMRDGYGYTF. CDR3 DNA sequence: TGTGCCAGTAGTATCATGAGGGACGGCTATGGCTACACCTTC.

The J gene is TRBJ2-1, the V gene TRBV5-1, with no clear D. The germline gives CDR1 SGHRS, CDR2 YFSETQ. Deletions cut 0 bases from V and 0 bases from J, with 7 bases between. CDR3 length: 15 residues. Here the CDR3 reads CASSLVVSSYNEQFF. CDR3 nucleotides: TGCGCCAGCAGCTTGGTGGTCAGCTCCTACAATGAGCAGTTCTTC.

The V gene is TRBV4-3, the J gene TRBJ2-7, with D possibly being TRBD1 or TRBD2 (5 bases each). The CDR3 runs 14 residues. The V end lost 4 bases, the J end lost 3 bases, and 13 bases lay between the germline ends. The germline gives CDR1 LGHNA, CDR2 YSLEER. CDR3 sequence (DNA): TGCGCCAGCAGCCGCTATAGGGACGGCTACGAGCAGTACTTC. Protein sequence: CASSRYRDGYEQYF.

The CDR3 sequence: CASSSSGTGSYEQYF. Here the CDR3 DNA reads TGTGCCAGCAGCTCATCAGGGACTGGGTCCTACGAGCAGTACTTC. The chain has TRBV7-6 and TRBJ2-7, with D possibly being TRBD2 (6 bases). V lost 4 bases and J lost 1, with 14 bases in between. This CDR3 has 15 residues. The V gene's germline CDR1 is SGHVS and CDR2 FNYEAQ. Drawing the rest from reference TRBV7-6 and TRBJ2-7, the complete variable domain is GAGVSQSPRYKVTKRGQDVALRCDPISGHVSLYWYRQALGQGPEFLTYFNYEAQQDKSGLPNDRFSAERPEGSISTLTIQRTEQRDSAMYRCASSSSGTGSYEQYFGPGTRLTVT.

The rearrangement uses TRBV19 and TRBJ1-5; 8 positions agree with TRBD1. V shed 6 bases, J shed 2 bases, and the junction held 6 bases outside the gene matches. This CDR3 region has 15 residues. CDR1 and CDR2 (germline): LNHDA, SQIVND (reference sequence). The DNA of the CDR3 is TGTGCCAGTAGGGGCCAGGGGGCAGGCAATCAGCCCCAGCATTTT. It yields the protein CASRGQGAGNQPQHF.

This chain joins TRBV28 and TRBJ2-2; D tentatively fits TRBD1 or TRBD2 (5 bases each). Looked up from germline, CDR1 is MDHEN and CDR2 is SYDVKM. V shed 2 bases and J shed 7 bases, with 14 bases lying between them. The CDR3 loop spans 15 amino acids. The chain's CDR3 is CASSLGGISIGELFF. CDR3 nucleotides: TGTGCCAGCAGTTTAGGGGGAATATCAATCGGGGAGCTGTTTTTT.

The rearrangement joins TRBV28 to TRBJ1-2, with a possible D match to TRBD1 (5 bases). The V end lost 8 bases, the J end lost 3 bases, and 19 bases lay between the germline ends. This CDR3 has 15 residues. CDR1 is MDHEN, CDR2 SYDVKM, per germline. This CDR3 is CASGENPRVDYGYTF. The CDR3 DNA is TGTGCCAGCGGAGAGAACCCCAGGGTGGACTATGGCTACACCTTC.

The chain is built from TRBV5-6 and TRBJ2-7; TRBD1 agrees at 8 bases. This CDR3 has 15 amino acids. The germline V gene has CDR1 SGHDT and CDR2 YYEEEE. V shed 4 bases and J 3 bases; nucleotides not matched to a gene: 9. In DNA form, the CDR3 reads TGTGCCAGCAGCACTGGGACAGGAATCTACTACGAGCAGTACTTC. It codes for CASSTGTGIYYEQYF.

In its sample, this clone was seen once. V and J are TRBV30 and TRBJ1-2, with 9 bases identical to TRBD1. CDR1 is GTSNPN and CDR2 is SVGIG in the germline V gene (reference sequence). J was trimmed by 8 bases and V by 5 bases; bases with no gene match: 9. The CDR3 sequence is 13 residues long. In DNA form, the CDR3 reads TGTGCCTGGGGTGGACAGGGGAGAGGGGGCTACACCTTC. It translates to CAWGGQGRGGYTF.

The genes are TRBV11-2 and TRBJ2-1; 7 nucleotides line up with TRBD2. The CDR3 sequence is 15 residues long. V shed 1 base and J 9 bases; nucleotides not matched to a gene: 9. Germline V gives CDR1 SGHAT, CDR2 FQNNGV. The CDR3 loop is CASSLVGGGTIEQFF. In DNA form, the CDR3 reads TGTGCCAGCAGCTTAGTTGGCGGGGGTACGATTGAGCAGTTCTTC.

J is TRBJ1-2 and V is TRBV30; D is ambiguous. The CDR3 is 15 amino acids. V shed 2 bases and J shed 6 bases, with 19 bases lying between them. Per germline, CDR1 GTSNPN and CDR2 SVGIG (reference sequence). The CDR3 DNA is TGTGCCTGGAGTCGCCGGCGGAGGGAGATCAATGGCTACACCTTC. Translated: CAWSRRRREINGYTF.

This clone was observed a handful of times. The V call is TRBV6-1, the J call TRBJ2-3; D is perhaps TRBD2 (6 bases). Per germline, CDR1 MNHNS and CDR2 SASEGT. The CDR3 totals 15 residues. Trimming left V 8 bases short and J 0 bases short, with 15 bases between. The CDR3 protein is CASGAGGGSTDTQYF. The CDR3, as DNA: TGTGCCAGCGGGGCTGGTGGGGGGAGCACAGATACGCAGTATTTT.

This rearrangement joins TRBV30 to TRBJ1-2, with a possible D match to TRBD1 (6 bases). There are 13 residues in the CDR3. CDR1 is GTSNPN and CDR2 is SVGIG in the germline V gene (reference sequence). With 1 base removed from V and 1 base from J, the gap between germline ends came to 7 bases. DNA for the CDR3: TGTGCCTGGAGTGCGGACAGTAACTATGGCTACACCTTC. Translating it yields CAWSADSNYGYTF.

This clone was detected only once. The chain has TRBV27 and TRBJ2-5, with D perhaps given as TRBD1 or TRBD2 (6 bases each). This CDR3 has 14 residues. V dropped 8 bases and J dropped 2 bases, with 15 bases sitting between them. Per the germline V gene, CDR1 is MNHEY and CDR2 is SMNVEV (reference sequence). As DNA, the CDR3 is TGTGCCAGCCAAGGAGGGGGGTGGCAAGAGACCCAGTACTTC. Translation: CASQGGGWQETQYF.